These T cell receptor beta chains were read from a single sample in a study of T cells in Graves' hyperthyroidism and ophthalmopathy. TCRdb ran MiXCR on the multiplex PCR reads and lists one entry per CDR3 protein. The data show more than 600,000 distinct CDR3 sequences, 16% seen once. Source material: blood. The receptors were gathered from a man younger than 35 with Graves' hyperthyroidism. The CDR3 runs from the conserved cysteine through the conserved F or W. Clone size is given for some rows only: seen once, a few or many times, or a class if the clone is expanded.

TRBV18	TRBJ2-7	many	16	CASSPLPPSPGGEQYF
TRBV27	TRBJ1-4	-	13	CASSRDVDEKLFF
TRBV20-1	TRBJ2-7	-	14	CSAGTGTSSYEQYF
TRBV5-5	TRBJ2-1	-	14	CASSLLASYNEQFF
TRBV28	TRBJ1-1	-	15	CASSPRWGQHTEAFF
TRBV7-9	TRBJ1-2	-	15	CASSLAQVHNYGYTF
TRBV20-1	TRBJ2-6	few	18	CSARVASGRAPGANVLTF
TRBV15	TRBJ2-1	-	16	CATSGSSGISYNEQFF
TRBV7-8	TRBJ1-1	many	13	CASSLGGATEAFF
TRBV19	TRBJ2-3	few	13	CASSYPSGDTQYF
TRBV6-1	TRBJ2-2	-	17	CASSENLGQINTGELFF
TRBV28	TRBJ2-7	many	17	CASSLPLAGTSLYEQYF
TRBV28	TRBJ2-3	many	22	CASSSQELRGSGRYLTTDTQYF
TRBV11-1	TRBJ2-2	many	13	CASSLRPGGELFF
TRBV5-1	TRBJ1-4	few	14	CASSVQGANEKLFF
TRBV12-5	TRBJ2-3	few	18	CASGADRGVDVSPDTQYF